This T cell receptor beta chain was obtained from a study of siplizumab effects on memory and regulatory T cells. Findings and caveats of the study: For siplizumab cultures, the suppressive function of their proliferating Tregs was not confirmed. Both greater diversity than memory cells and a major contribution to the alloresponse seemed to characterize naive T cells.

The CDR3 extends over 15 amino acids. V lost 1 base and J lost 0, with 7 bases in between. The germline V gene encodes CDR1 LNHDA and CDR2 SQIVND (reference sequence). This table comes from immunoSEQ multiplex PCR, and its TCRdb copy is limited to in-frame clones, with some not included. The sample consists of 56,000 or so clones, about 98% of them appearing once. As for this clone: As yet, its antigen is unknown.

The receptor was isolated from a human donor in good health. V and J are TRBV19 and TRBJ1-5; D remains unclear. Material: naive CD8+ T cells sorted from blood. The CDR3 DNA follows: TGTGCCAGTAGTATAGGGCGGTATAGCAATCAGCCCCAGCATTTT. Translation gives CASSIGRYSNQPQHF.